This T cell receptor beta chain was obtained from a study of T cells in Graves' hyperthyroidism and ophthalmopathy. Overall study: Peripheral blood sampling occurred at initial diagnosis, before any treatment.

It was RNA transcripts that yielded the amplified TCR beta CDR3 regions. Using the HTBI primer set, a first-round RT-PCR was run on the TCR CDR3. One entry per CDR3 protein results from TCRdb running MiXCR on the multiplex PCR reads. The table records around 350,000 distinct CDR3 sequences, 19% of them present only once. This clonotype was seen ten or more times. V shed 4 bases and J shed 4 bases, with 15 bases lying between them. The germline CDR1 and CDR2 sequences are KGHDR and SFDVKD. This CDR3 spans 15 amino acids. A patient was excluded if there was uncontrolled infection, other autoimmune disease, pregnancy or lactation. Diagnostic assessment was based on clinical symptoms, serum thyroxine and TRAb, thyroid ultrasound and orbital computed tomography. It was 8 to 10 ml of fresh peripheral blood that supplied the PBMCs.

The TCR was taken from a young woman with Graves' hyperthyroidism. Sequenced material: blood. The chain combines TRBV24-1 with TRBJ2-5; TRBD2 might be the D (5 bases). CDR3 region: CATSDLTKRGETQYF. The CDR3 DNA sequence: TGTGCCACCAGTGACCTAACTAAACGGGGAGAGACCCAGTACTTC.